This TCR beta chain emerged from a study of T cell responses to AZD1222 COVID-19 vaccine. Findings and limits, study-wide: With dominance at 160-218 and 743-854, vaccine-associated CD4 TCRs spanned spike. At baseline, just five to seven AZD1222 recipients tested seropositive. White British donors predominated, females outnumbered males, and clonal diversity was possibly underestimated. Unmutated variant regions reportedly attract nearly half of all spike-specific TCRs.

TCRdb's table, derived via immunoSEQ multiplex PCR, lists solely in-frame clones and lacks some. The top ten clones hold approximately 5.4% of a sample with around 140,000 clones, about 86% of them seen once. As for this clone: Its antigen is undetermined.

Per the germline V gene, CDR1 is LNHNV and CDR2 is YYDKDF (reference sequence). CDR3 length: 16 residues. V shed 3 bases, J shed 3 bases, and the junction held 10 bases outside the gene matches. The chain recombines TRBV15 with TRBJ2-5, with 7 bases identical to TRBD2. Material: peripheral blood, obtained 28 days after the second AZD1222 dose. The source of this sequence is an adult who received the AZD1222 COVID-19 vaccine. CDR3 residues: CATSSLKLAEEETQYF. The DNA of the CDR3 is TGTGCCACCAGCAGCCTAAAGCTAGCGGAAGAAGAGACCCAGTACTTC. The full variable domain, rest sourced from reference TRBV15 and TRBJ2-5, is DAMVIQNPRYQVTQFGKPVTLSCSQTLNHNVMYWYQQKSSQAPKLLFHYYDKDFNNEADTPDNFQSRRPNTSFCFLDIRSPGLGDTAMYLCATSSLKLAEEETQYFGPGTRLLVL.